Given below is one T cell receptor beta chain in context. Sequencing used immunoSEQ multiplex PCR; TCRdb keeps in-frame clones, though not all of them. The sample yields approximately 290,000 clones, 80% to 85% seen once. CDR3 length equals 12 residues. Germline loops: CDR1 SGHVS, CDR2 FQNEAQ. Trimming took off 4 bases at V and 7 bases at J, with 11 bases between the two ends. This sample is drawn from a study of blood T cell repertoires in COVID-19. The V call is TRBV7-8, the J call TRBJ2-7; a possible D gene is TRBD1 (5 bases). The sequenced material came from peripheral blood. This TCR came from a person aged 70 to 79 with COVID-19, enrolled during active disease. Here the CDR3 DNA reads TGTGCCAGCAGCTCCGACAGCCTGGAGCAGTACTTC. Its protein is CASSSDSLEQYF.